Each of the 14 T cell receptor beta chains below was sequenced from the same sample in a study of T cells in Graves' hyperthyroidism and ophthalmopathy. Amplified TCR beta CDR3 regions derived from RNA transcripts. In the first-round RT-PCR of the TCR CDR3, the HTBI primer set was used. MiXCR was run by TCRdb on the multiplex PCR reads, yielding one entry per CDR3 protein. The sample has some 570,000 distinct CDR3 sequences; approximately 17% are singletons. What was sequenced was blood. The origin of the receptors is a woman between 18 and 29 years old with Graves' ophthalmopathy.

CDR3 region: CASTLGQQETQYF. CDR3 nucleotides: TGTGCCAGCACCCTGGGTCAGCAAGAGACCCAGTACTTC. The V and J genes are TRBV28 and TRBJ2-5; D not resolved. The germline V gene encodes CDR1 MDHEN and CDR2 SYDVKM. V dropped 7 bases and J dropped 2 bases, with 11 bases sitting between them. CDR3 length: 13 amino acids.

This clonotype has at least ten counts. This rearrangement joins TRBV28 to TRBJ2-7; D is undetermined. This CDR3 is 13 amino acids long. Germline CDR1 is MDHEN and CDR2 is SYDVKM. V was cut by 1 base and J by 2 bases, with 6 bases left in between. The CDR3 bases are TGTGCCAGCAGTTTATCTTCAACCTACGAGCAGTACTTC. Translating gives CASSLSSTYEQYF.

The chain links TRBV11-3 to TRBJ2-3; TRBD2 agrees at 9 bases. The germline V gene encodes CDR1 SGHNT and CDR2 YENEEA. The CDR3 contains 16 residues. With V trimmed by 1 base and J by 4 bases, 6 bases remained unmatched. The CDR3 reads CASSLGQREAADTQYF. CDR3 bases: TGTGCCAGCAGCTTAGGTCAGCGGGAGGCGGCAGATACGCAGTATTTT.

This clonotype appeared a few times. CDR3 DNA: TGTGCCAGCAGTGGGGGCCGGGCGTCTAGCAATCAGCCCCAGCATTTT. Translating it yields CASSGGRASSNQPQHF. This chain links TRBV25-1 with TRBJ1-5, with D possibly being TRBD1 (5 bases). The CDR3 loop spans 16 amino acids. Trimming took 4 bases from V and 0 from J, leaving 13 bases between them. CDR1 and CDR2 (germline): MGHDK, SYGVNS.

This clonotype was detected ten times or more. The genes are TRBV6-1 and TRBJ1-1, with TRBD1 as a possible D gene (5 bases). Per the germline V gene, CDR1 is MNHNS and CDR2 is SASEGT. The CDR3 extends over 16 amino acids. V was pared by 5 bases and J by 1 base, with 17 bases between. The DNA of the CDR3 is TGTGCCAGCAGTTGGACTCCAGACAGAGGGAACACTGAAGCTTTCTTT. It yields the protein CASSWTPDRGNTEAFF.

The CDR3 spells CASSAGGGLYEQYF. The CDR3 bases are TGTGCCAGCAGCGCCGGGGGGGGCCTCTACGAGCAGTACTTC. The chain links TRBV11-3 to TRBJ2-7; TRBD2 aligns across 8 bases. Trimming at V came to 5 bases and at J to 3 bases, leaving 6 bases not matched to a gene. The length of the CDR3 is 14 residues. The germline V gene encodes CDR1 SGHNT and CDR2 YENEEA. The variable domain in full, completed from reference TRBV11-3 and TRBJ2-7, reads EAGVVQSPRYKIIEKKQPVAFWCNPISGHNTLYWYLQNLGQGPELLIRYENEEAVDDSQLPKDRFSAERLKGVDSTLKIQPAELGDSAVYLCASSAGGGLYEQYFGPGTRLTVT.

This clonotype was counted many times. The V gene is TRBV11-2, the J gene TRBJ1-2; the D is unclear. The CDR3 sequence is 15 residues long. Trimming shortened V by 0 bases and J by 4 bases, and 12 bases separated the two germline ends. Per germline, CDR1 SGHAT and CDR2 FQNNGV. For the CDR3, the DNA is TGTGCCAGCAGCTTAGAAGAACGGCAGAGCTATGGCTACACCTTC. Translation: CASSLEERQSYGYTF.

In this sample, this clonotype turned up many times. The V call is TRBV28, the J call TRBJ2-3, with TRBD1 matching 9 bases. V was clipped by 5 bases and J by 3 bases; unmatched bases: 6. Germline V gene data show CDR1 as MDHEN and CDR2 as SYDVKM. There are 15 residues in the CDR3. Written as DNA, the CDR3 is TGTGCCAGCAGTCCCCGGGACAGGGAAACAGATACGCAGTATTTT. Its translation is CASSPRDRETDTQYF. The full variable domain, with the rest looked up from reference TRBV28 and TRBJ2-3, is DVKVTQSSRYLVKRTGEKVFLECVQDMDHENMFWYRQDPGLGLRLIYFSYDVKMKEKGDIPEGYSVSREKKERFSLILESASTNQTSMYLCASSPRDRETDTQYFGPGTRLTVL.

This clonotype was recorded at least ten times. The DNA of the CDR3 is TGTGCCAGCAGCCATTATAGGACTAGCGGGTCCTACAATGAGCAGTTCTTC. Its translation: CASSHYRTSGSYNEQFF. This rearrangement joins TRBV3-1 to TRBJ2-1; TRBD2 matches 11 bases. J was trimmed by 1 base and V by 3 bases; bases with no gene match: 5. This CDR3 is 17 amino acids long. From germline, CDR1 is LGHDT and CDR2 YNNKEL (reference sequence).

With regard to this clonotype: This may be a read error: a much more frequent sequence differs by one nucleotide. The rearrangement links TRBV7-8 to TRBJ2-2, with a weak D call TRBD2 (6 bases). The CDR3 loop spans 16 amino acids. The germline V gene encodes CDR1 SGHVS and CDR2 FQNEAQ. Deletions cut 2 bases from V and 6 bases from J, with 16 bases between. The CDR3 nucleotides read TGTGCCAGCAGCTTAAACCCTAGCGTAAGGGCCGGGGAGCTGTTTTTT. Its translation: CASSLNPSVRAGELFF.

This clonotype was counted ten times or more. This chain uses TRBV5-1 with TRBJ2-7; 7 bases agree with TRBD2. This CDR3 is 15 amino acids long. V lost 0 bases, J lost 3 bases, and 6 bases stayed unmatched. The germline gives CDR1 SGHRS, CDR2 YFSETQ. The CDR3 is CASSLAASGGYEQYF. Here the CDR3 DNA reads TGCGCCAGCAGCTTGGCCGCTAGCGGCGGCTACGAGCAGTACTTC.

This chain joins TRBV20-1 and TRBJ1-3; D uncertain. V lost 5 bases to trimming and J lost 0 bases, with 5 bases between them. CDR1 is DFQATT, CDR2 SNEGSKA, per germline (reference sequence). The CDR3 covers 12 residues. The CDR3 DNA sequence: TGCAGTGCTGACGGCTCTGGAAACACCATATATTTT. It encodes CSADGSGNTIYF.

This clonotype has a count of ten or more. The rearrangement uses TRBV6-2 or TRBV6-3 and TRBJ2-7; 7 bases are shared with TRBD1. V dropped 7 bases and J dropped 7; count of bases not matched to a gene: 7. Per the germline V gene, CDR1 is MNHEY and CDR2 is SVGEGT. This CDR3 is 12 amino acids long. CDR3 DNA sequence: TGTGCCAGCAACAGGGGCGAGCGGGAGCAGTACTTC. Translation: CASNRGEREQYF.

This clonotype has at least ten counts. The chain employs TRBV28 and TRBJ2-5; 9 bases are shared with TRBD1. Trimming took 4 bases from V and 3 from J; bases not matched to a gene: 6. The CDR3 is 15 residues long. Germline V gene data show CDR1 as MDHEN and CDR2 as SYDVKM. This chain's CDR3 is CASSSRDRVEETQYF. CDR3 DNA sequence: TGTGCCAGCAGTTCCCGGGACAGGGTAGAAGAGACCCAGTACTTC.